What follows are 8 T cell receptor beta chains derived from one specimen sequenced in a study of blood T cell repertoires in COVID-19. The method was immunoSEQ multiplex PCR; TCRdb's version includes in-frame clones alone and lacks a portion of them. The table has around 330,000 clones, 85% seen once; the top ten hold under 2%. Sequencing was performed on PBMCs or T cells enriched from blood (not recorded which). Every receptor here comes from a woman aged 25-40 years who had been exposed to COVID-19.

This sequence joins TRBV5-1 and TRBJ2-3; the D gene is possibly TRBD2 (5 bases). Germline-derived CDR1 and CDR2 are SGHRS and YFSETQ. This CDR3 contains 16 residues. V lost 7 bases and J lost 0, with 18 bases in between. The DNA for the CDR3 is TGCGCCAGCTCCGGCGGGCGGGCCCTTAGCACAGATACGCAGTATTTT. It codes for CASSGGRALSTDTQYF.

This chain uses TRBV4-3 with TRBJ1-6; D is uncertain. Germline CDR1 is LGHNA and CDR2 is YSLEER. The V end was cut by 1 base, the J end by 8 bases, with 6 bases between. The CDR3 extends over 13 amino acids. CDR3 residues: CASSQVRDSPLHF. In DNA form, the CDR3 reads TGCGCCAGCAGCCAAGTGAGGGATTCACCCCTCCACTTT.

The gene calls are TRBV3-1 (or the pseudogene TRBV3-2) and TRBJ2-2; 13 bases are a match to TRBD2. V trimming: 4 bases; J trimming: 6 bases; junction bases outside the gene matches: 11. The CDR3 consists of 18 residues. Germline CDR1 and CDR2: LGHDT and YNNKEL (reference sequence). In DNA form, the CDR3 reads TGTGCCAGCAGCCGAGGACTAGCGGGGGTCTCTGAATCCGGGGAGCTGTTTTTT. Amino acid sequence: CASSRGLAGVSESGELFF.

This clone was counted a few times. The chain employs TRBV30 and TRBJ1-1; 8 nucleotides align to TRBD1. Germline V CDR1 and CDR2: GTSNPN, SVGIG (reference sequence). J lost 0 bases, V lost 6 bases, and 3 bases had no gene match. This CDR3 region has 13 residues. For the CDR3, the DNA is TGTGCCTGTGACAGGGGCTTGAACACTGAAGCTTTCTTT. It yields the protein CACDRGLNTEAFF.

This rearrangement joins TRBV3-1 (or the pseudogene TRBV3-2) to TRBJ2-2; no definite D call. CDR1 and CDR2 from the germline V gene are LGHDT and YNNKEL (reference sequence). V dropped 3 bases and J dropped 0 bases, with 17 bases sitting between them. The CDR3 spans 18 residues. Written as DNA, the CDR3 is TGTGCCAGCAGCCAGATATTATGGCAGGCCTCGAACACCGGGGAGCTGTTTTTT. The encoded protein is CASSQILWQASNTGELFF.

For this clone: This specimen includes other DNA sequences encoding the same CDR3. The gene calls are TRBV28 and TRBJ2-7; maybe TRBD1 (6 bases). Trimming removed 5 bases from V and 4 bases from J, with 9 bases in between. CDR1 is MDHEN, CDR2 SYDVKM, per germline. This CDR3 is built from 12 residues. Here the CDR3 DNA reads TGTGCCAGCAGTAAAACAGGGTACGAGCAGTACTTC. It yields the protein CASSKTGYEQYF.

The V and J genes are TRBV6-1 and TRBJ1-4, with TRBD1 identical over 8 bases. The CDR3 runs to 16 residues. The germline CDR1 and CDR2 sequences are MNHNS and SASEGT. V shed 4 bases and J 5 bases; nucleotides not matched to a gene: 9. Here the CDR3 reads CASSASPQGANEKLFF. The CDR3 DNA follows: TGTGCCAGCAGTGCCTCGCCCCAGGGGGCGAATGAAAAACTGTTTTTT.

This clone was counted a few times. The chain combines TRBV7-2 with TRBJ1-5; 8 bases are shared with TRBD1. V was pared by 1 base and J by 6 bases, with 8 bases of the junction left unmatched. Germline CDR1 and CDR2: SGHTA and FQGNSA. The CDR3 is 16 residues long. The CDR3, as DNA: TGTGCCAGCAGCTTAGGGGCAGGGGGCGAAGGTCAGCCCCAGCATTTT. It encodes CASSLGAGGEGQPQHF.